The 24 T cell receptor beta chains below were found in one sample sequenced in a study of T cell clonality in common variable immunodeficiency. The data were produced by immunoSEQ multiplex PCR, yet TCRdb's version contains in-frame clones alone and is incomplete. The sample shows 25,000 to 30,000 clones, none of them appearing just once. The study's findings and limits: Common variable immunodeficiency TCR beta sequences reportedly had fewer deletions and N-nucleotide insertions.

For these receptors, no antigen is known. Sequencing was done on a sample of peripheral blood mononuclear cells. Receptors were obtained from a human donor with common variable immunodeficiency.

There are many counts of this clone. Read data end 3 residues before the CDR3 end; the end is taken from the germline J gene. The chain joins TRBV5-6 to TRBJ2-4; no clear D gene. CDR1 is SGHDT and CDR2 is YYEEEE in the germline V gene. This CDR3 has 15 residues. V lost 0 bases to trimming and J lost 2 bases, with 9 bases between them. CDR3 amino acids: CASSLGAGPKNIQYF. The DNA read from the CDR3 is TGTGCCAGCAGCTTGGGGGCTGGGCCCAAAAACATT.

A remark on this clone: The read ends 3 residues shy of where the CDR3 ends; the end is completed using the germline J gene. This chain connects TRBV7-9 to TRBJ1-1; D is unresolved. Trimming took 1 base from V and 2 from J, leaving 8 bases between them. This CDR3 region has 14 residues. CDR1 and CDR2 (germline): SEHNR, FQNEAQ (reference sequence). The DNA read from the CDR3 is TGTGCCAGCAGCTTAGGCGGCCAAAACACTGAA. Translation gives CASSLGGQNTE. The whole CDR3 sequence reads CASSLGGQNTEAFF.

This clone came up a few times. With the read ending 3 residues before the CDR3 end, the germline J gene is used to fill in that end. V is TRBV19 and J is TRBJ1-2; TRBD1 agrees at 9 bases. Germline V lookup: CDR1 LNHDA, CDR2 SQIVND (reference sequence). V trimming: 1 base; J trimming: 3 bases; junction bases outside the gene matches: 6. The CDR3 loop spans 16 amino acids. CDR3 sequence reads: CASSIGGQGPHYGYTF. The DNA read from the CDR3 is TGTGCCAGTAGTATAGGCGGACAGGGGCCTCACTATGGC.

This clone was counted at least ten times. The CDR3 end lies 3 residues beyond the end of the read and is filled in from the germline J gene. The J gene is TRBJ1-4, the V gene TRBV5-1, with D uncertain. This CDR3 is built from 15 residues. Deletions cut 4 bases from V and 0 bases from J, with 10 bases between. Per germline, CDR1 SGHRS and CDR2 YFSETQ. The DNA read from the CDR3 is TGCGCCAGCAGCCCGCACGGTGCAACTAATGAAAAA. It codes for CASSPHGATNEK. The entire CDR3 protein is CASSPHGATNEKLFF.

A few counts support this clone. The read is 3 residues too short to cover the CDR3 end, so that end is filled in from the germline J gene. The J gene is TRBJ1-5, the V gene TRBV6-1; D is undetermined. The CDR3 is made up of 14 amino acids. V gave up 3 bases and J gave up 6 bases, with 12 bases separating them. Germline CDR1 is MNHNS and CDR2 is SASEGT. The CDR3 sequence is CASSDFAKSQPQHF. The CDR3 bases that were read are TGTGCCAGCAGTGACTTCGCGAAATCTCAGCCC.

Concerning this clone: The read ends 3 residues early relative to the CDR3; the germline J gene fills the gap. The V call is TRBV7-3, the J call TRBJ2-1; D is perhaps TRBD2 (5 bases). Trimming removed 4 bases at V and 6 bases at J, with 10 bases between. The CDR3 totals 13 residues. Germline-derived CDR1 and CDR2 are SGHTA and FQGTGA. The CDR3 DNA, read in part, is TGTGCCAGCAGCTCGGACTCGGTCAATGAG. This codes for CASSSDSVNE. The entire CDR3 is CASSSDSVNEQFF.

This clone was counted at least ten times. The read falls 3 residues short of the CDR3 end, and the missing part is taken from the germline J gene. The genes are TRBV6-2 or TRBV6-3 and TRBJ2-2; weak D call: TRBD2 (5 bases). The germline CDR1 and CDR2 sequences are MNHEY and SVGEGT. Deletions cut 4 bases from V and 5 bases from J, with 8 bases between. The CDR3 runs 13 residues. CDR3 sequence reads: CASSLLETGELFF. The part of the CDR3 DNA that was read is TGTGCCAGCAGTTTACTAGAAACCGGGGAG.

This clone was seen only a few times. CDR3 sequence reads: CASSFQTENTEAFF. The sequenced part of the CDR3 DNA is TGTGCCAGCAGCTTCCAGACAGAGAACACTGAA. The rearrangement links TRBV7-8 to TRBJ1-1; D possibly corresponds to TRBD1 (5 bases). The read ends 3 residues before the CDR3 terminus; that terminus is restored from the germline J gene. Per germline, CDR1 SGHVS and CDR2 FQNEAQ. The CDR3 spans 14 residues. V lost 3 bases, J lost 1 base, and 9 bases lay in between.

This clone turned up a few times. The CDR3 end is not reached by the read, which stops 3 residues before it; the germline J gene fills it in. The rearrangement uses TRBV18 and TRBJ1-2; possibly TRBD1 for D (5 bases). CDR3 size: 19 residues. The V end was cut by 4 bases, the J end by 4 bases, with 28 bases between. CDR1 KGHSH and CDR2 LQKENI come from the germline V gene. The part of the CDR3 DNA that was read is TGTGCCAGCTCACTTGTGACAGTGGGAGGAGGAGGAGGTTCCTATGGC. Protein product: CASSLVTVGGGGGSYG. The complete CDR3 sequence is CASSLVTVGGGGGSYGYTF.

This clone was counted only a few times. The read comes to an end 3 residues before the CDR3 does, leaving the germline J gene to fill in the end. This chain links TRBV2 with TRBJ2-5, with 11 bases aligning to TRBD2. Trimming removed 2 bases from V and 0 bases from J; junction bases left unmatched: 5. The CDR3 consists of 17 residues. Germline assignment: CDR1 SNHLY and CDR2 FYNNEI. The DNA read from the CDR3 is TGTGCCAGCAGTGAATTGGGACTAGCGGCGTACCAAGAGACC. It yields the protein CASSELGLAAYQET. The complete CDR3 protein is CASSELGLAAYQETQYF.

This clone was found many times. Sequencing ends 3 residues short of the CDR3 end; the germline J gene provides the rest. The V call is TRBV7-9, the J call TRBJ1-2, with 8 bases aligning to TRBD1. V was pared by 5 bases and J by 3 bases, with 2 bases of the junction left unmatched. This CDR3 is built from 13 residues. Germline V gene lookup returns CDR1 SEHNR and CDR2 FQNEAQ (reference sequence). This chain's CDR3 is CASSMTGDYGYTF. Partial CDR3 DNA: TGTGCCAGCAGCATGACAGGGGACTATGGC.

Worth noting for this clone: The read gets to within 3 residues of the CDR3 end, and the germline J gene fills in the rest. The chain carries TRBV7-2 and TRBJ1-3, with a weak D call TRBD1 (5 bases). This CDR3 contains 14 residues. V gave up 7 bases and J gave up 1 base, with 11 bases separating them. Germline V gene lookup returns CDR1 SGHTA and CDR2 FQGNSA. The CDR3 sequence is CASINRRSGNTIYF. The DNA read from the CDR3 is TGTGCCAGCATCAACAGGAGATCTGGAAACACC.

This clone turned up a few times. Read coverage stops 3 residues before the CDR3 terminus; the germline J gene supplies the remainder. This sequence joins TRBV2 and TRBJ2-5; 11 nucleotides match TRBD1. V trimming: 6 bases; J trimming: 2 bases; junction bases outside the gene matches: 8. The CDR3 covers 16 residues. CDR1 is SNHLY and CDR2 is FYNNEI in the germline V gene. The CDR3 sequence is CASSRSRDRGQETQYF. CDR3 bases read: TGTGCCAGCAGCCGGAGTAGGGACAGGGGGCAAGAGACC.

This clone was found a few times. The CDR3 end lies 3 residues beyond the end of the read and is filled in from the germline J gene. V is TRBV5-4 and J is TRBJ2-5, with 10 nucleotides matching TRBD1. Germline V CDR1 and CDR2: SGHNT, YYREEE (reference sequence). With 4 bases clipped from V and 5 bases from J, the junction kept 5 bases outside the gene matches. The CDR3 runs 14 residues. The CDR3 spells CASSPDRGFETQYF. The sequenced part of the CDR3 DNA is TGTGCCAGCAGCCCGGACAGGGGGTTCGAGACC.

Note on this clone: The read finishes 3 residues shy of the CDR3 end, and the germline J gene is used to complete it. The chain is built from TRBV5-1 and TRBJ2-1; 12 nucleotides align to TRBD1. After removal of 8 bases from V and 4 bases from J, the junction contained 7 bases not matched to a gene. CDR1 is SGHRS, CDR2 YFSETQ, per germline. This CDR3 contains 15 residues. CDR3 bases read: TGCGCCAGTCGGCCGGGACAGGGGGCATACAATGAG. Translating gives CASRPGQGAYNE. Given in full, the CDR3 is CASRPGQGAYNEQFF.

This clone was seen ten or more times. The read ends 3 residues shy of where the CDR3 ends; the end is completed using the germline J gene. The chain employs TRBV10-3 and TRBJ2-7; D may be TRBD2 (7 bases). Trimming left V 2 bases short and J 4 bases short, with 15 bases between. Germline assignment: CDR1 ENHRY and CDR2 SYGVKD. This CDR3 contains 15 residues. The CDR3 protein is CAISEGGANLYEQYF. Incomplete CDR3 DNA: TGTGCCATCAGTGAGGGGGGGGCGAATCTGTACGAG.

This clone was seen more than once but under ten times. The read falls 3 residues short of the CDR3 end, and the missing part is taken from the germline J gene. The chain is built from TRBV2 and TRBJ1-1; D perhaps matches TRBD1 (6 bases). Looked up from germline, CDR1 is SNHLY and CDR2 is FYNNEI. Trimming cost V 5 bases and J 3 bases, with 13 bases left between them. There are 14 residues in the CDR3. The CDR3 sequence is CASSYTGSYTEAFF. The covered CDR3 bases are TGTGCCAGCAGTTACACAGGGTCGTACACTGAA. Supplemented by reference TRBV2 and TRBJ1-1, the full variable domain reads EPEVTQTPSHQVTQMGQEVILRCVPISNHLYFYWYRQILGQKVEFLVSFYNNEISEKSEIFDDQFSVERPDGSNFTLKIRSTKLEDSAMYFCASSYTGSYTEAFFGQGTRLTVV.

This clone has ten or more counts. Read data end 3 residues before the CDR3 end; the end is taken from the germline J gene. The rearrangement joins TRBV18 to TRBJ1-3; D perhaps matches TRBD1 (5 bases). With 3 bases removed from V and 4 bases from J, the gap between germline ends came to 13 bases. CDR1 is KGHSH, CDR2 LQKENI, per germline. The CDR3 consists of 15 residues. The DNA read from the CDR3 is TGTGCCAGCTCACCGACAGATCTTCCGGGAAACACC. Translated, it gives CASSPTDLPGNT. The full CDR3 protein is CASSPTDLPGNTIYF.

The sample holds a few counts of this clone. The CDR3 protein is CASSLQGSNTGELFF. The covered CDR3 bases are TGTGCCAGCAGCTTACAGGGATCGAACACCGGGGAG. The chain links TRBV7-6 to TRBJ2-2, with D possibly being TRBD1 (5 bases). Read sequence stops 3 residues before the CDR3 end, and the germline J gene provides the missing end. Trimming removed 2 bases at V and 0 bases at J, with 7 bases between. CDR3 length: 15 residues. Germline V lookup: CDR1 SGHVS, CDR2 FNYEAQ.

Worth noting for this clone: The sequence runs out 3 residues before the end of the CDR3; the remainder is reconstructed from the germline J gene. The genes are TRBV19 and TRBJ2-2, with TRBD1 identical over 9 bases. V shed 3 bases, J shed 0 bases, and the junction held 11 bases outside the gene matches. CDR1 and CDR2 from the germline V gene are LNHDA and SQIVND (reference sequence). The CDR3 has 19 residues. The CDR3 DNA, read in part, is TGTGCCAGTAGTATTGCCCTCCACAGGGGGCCCGCGAACACCGGGGAG. The encoded protein is CASSIALHRGPANTGE. From start to end, the CDR3 is CASSIALHRGPANTGELFF. Complete variable domain (other parts from reference TRBV19 and TRBJ2-2): DGGITQSPKYLFRKEGQNVTLSCEQNLNHDAMYWYRQDPGQGLRLIYYSQIVNDFQKGDIAEGYSVSREKKESFPLTVTSAQKNPTAFYLCASSIALHRGPANTGELFFGEGSRLTVL.

This clone was observed at least ten times. The read ends 3 residues before the CDR3 terminus; that terminus is restored from the germline J gene. The chain combines TRBV5-1 with TRBJ2-4, with TRBD2 matching over 13 bases. Trimming at V came to 4 bases and at J to 6 bases, leaving 10 bases not matched to a gene. CDR3 length: 17 residues. In germline, CDR1 is SGHRS, CDR2 YFSETQ. CDR3 DNA (partial): TGCGCCAGCAGCCCACTAGCGGGGGGGCTGAGGGGAAACATT. Encoded protein: CASSPLAGGLRGNI. The entire CDR3 sequence reads CASSPLAGGLRGNIQYF. The full variable domain, rest sourced from reference TRBV5-1 and TRBJ2-4, is KAGVTQTPRYLIKTRGQQVTLSCSPISGHRSVSWYQQTPGQGLQFLFEYFSETQRNKGNFPGRFSGRQFSNSRSEMNVSTLELGDSALYLCASSPLAGGLRGNIQYFGAGTRLSVL.

Only a few counts were recorded for this clone. The CDR3 is cut off 3 residues early in the read; its end comes from the germline J gene. The chain employs TRBV7-9 and TRBJ2-3; 11 positions match TRBD2. The germline gives CDR1 SEHNR, CDR2 FQNEAQ (reference sequence). V shed 3 bases, J shed 1 base, and the junction held 0 bases outside the gene matches. The CDR3 totals 15 residues. The covered CDR3 bases are TGTGCCAGCAGCTTGACTAGCGGGGGCACAGATACG. Protein product: CASSLTSGGTDT. The entire CDR3 protein reads CASSLTSGGTDTQYF.

In its sample, this clone is medium-sized. The CDR3 end is not reached by the read, which stops 3 residues before it; the germline J gene fills it in. The gene calls are TRBV20-1 and TRBJ2-2; a weak D match, TRBD1 (5 bases). The ends were cut back, 5 bases at V and 1 base at J, with 8 bases in the middle. Germline V gives CDR1 DFQATT, CDR2 SNEGSKA (reference sequence). CDR3 length equals 13 residues. CDR3 bases read: TGCAGTGCTCTCACAGGGAACACCGGGGAG. It yields the protein CSALTGNTGE. The CDR3 as a whole reads CSALTGNTGELFF.

This clone was seen only a few times. The CDR3 end falls 3 residues outside the read, so it is completed with the germline J gene. This rearrangement joins TRBV2 to TRBJ2-7; possible D gene TRBD1, 8 bases. Trimming left V 6 bases short and J 3 bases short, with 15 bases between. In germline, CDR1 is SNHLY, CDR2 FYNNEI. CDR3 size: 14 residues. The CDR3: CASSATGEGYEQYF. Partial CDR3 DNA: TGTGCCAGCAGCGCGACAGGGGAGGGCTACGAG.